A single sample is the source of the 20 T cell receptor beta chains below, sequenced in a study of T cell repertoires in ileal Crohn's disease. The sample's time point: neoterminal ileum biopsy at postoperative endoscopy, about 6 months after surgery. The method was immunoSEQ multiplex PCR; TCRdb's version includes in-frame clones alone and lacks a portion of them. The sample consists of about 12,000 clones, 82% of them appearing once. The source material was ileal tissue. These receptors came from an adult with Crohn's disease.

The genes are TRBV27 and TRBJ2-2; D is possibly TRBD1 (6 bases). CDR1 and CDR2 from the germline V gene are MNHEY and SMNVEV (reference sequence). This CDR3 comprises 17 residues. Trimming took off 3 bases at V and 6 bases at J, with 20 bases between the two ends. CDR3 amino acids: CASSFTGNRRRAGELFF. The CDR3 DNA is TGTGCCAGCAGTTTCACAGGGAACCGGAGGCGGGCCGGGGAGCTGTTTTTT.

J is TRBJ2-1 and V is TRBV5-1, with 14 nucleotides matching TRBD2. V was clipped by 3 bases and J by 5 bases; unmatched bases: 7. The CDR3 has 17 amino acids. Germline CDR1 reads SGHRS; CDR2 reads YFSETQ. The CDR3, as DNA: TGCGCCAGCAGCTCAATCGGACTAGCGGGGGGAAACAATGAGCAGTTCTTC. It codes for CASSSIGLAGGNNEQFF.

The chain carries TRBV4-1 and TRBJ1-4, with no clear D. Germline values: CDR1 MGHRA, CDR2 YSYEKL. The CDR3 has 14 amino acids. Trimming left V 1 base short and J 4 bases short, with 7 bases between. As DNA, the CDR3 is TGCGCCAGCAGCCAAGCTCAGATTAATGAAAAACTGTTTTTT. Its protein product is CASSQAQINEKLFF.

This clone occurred once. The V gene is TRBV12-5, the J gene TRBJ2-5, with 9 bases identical to TRBD2. Germline-derived CDR1 and CDR2 are LGHNT and FRNRAP. The CDR3 extends over 15 amino acids. The V segment lost 5 bases and the J segment 4 bases; nucleotides outside the gene matches: 8. CDR3 bases: TGTGCTAGTGGTGGGGGACTAGCTGTAGGAGAGACCCAGTACTTC. Translation gives CASGGGLAVGETQYF.

V and J are TRBV7-3 and TRBJ2-2; 9 nucleotides agree with TRBD2. CDR3 length equals 16 residues. The V segment lost 2 bases and the J segment 5 bases; nucleotides outside the gene matches: 6. The germline V gene has CDR1 SGHTA and CDR2 FQGTGA. Written as DNA, the CDR3 is TGTGCCAGCAGCTTATTAGCTAGCGGGGAAACCGGGGAGCTGTTTTTT. Amino acid sequence: CASSLLASGETGELFF.

This clone has only one observation. The chain is built from TRBV6-5 and TRBJ2-2; 11 bases line up with TRBD2. Germline V gives CDR1 MNHEY, CDR2 SVGAGI. CDR3 size: 16 residues. The V segment lost 4 bases and the J segment 6 bases; nucleotides outside the gene matches: 7. Written as DNA, the CDR3 is TGTGCCAGCAGTTCCCCTAGCGGGAGGACCCCCGGGGAGCTGTTTTTT. Protein: CASSSPSGRTPGELFF.

In its sample, this clone was seen a few times. V and J are TRBV11-3 and TRBJ2-7; 8 positions agree with TRBD2. Germline CDR1 SGHNT, CDR2 YENEEA. The CDR3 loop spans 14 amino acids. V lost 3 bases and J lost 3; bases outside the gene matches: 4. This CDR3 reads CASSLILAGYEQYF. The CDR3 DNA follows: TGTGCCAGCAGCTTGATCCTAGCGGGCTACGAGCAGTACTTC. Drawing the rest from reference TRBV11-3 and TRBJ2-7, the complete variable domain is EAGVVQSPRYKIIEKKQPVAFWCNPISGHNTLYWYLQNLGQGPELLIRYENEEAVDDSQLPKDRFSAERLKGVDSTLKIQPAELGDSAVYLCASSLILAGYEQYFGPGTRLTVT.

CDR3 DNA sequence: TGTGCCACCAGGGATAGCAATCAGCCCCAGCATTTT. Protein product: CATRDSNQPQHF. The V and J genes are TRBV19 and TRBJ1-5; D perhaps matches TRBD1 (5 bases). CDR1 LNHDA and CDR2 SQIVND come from the germline V gene (reference sequence). V was cut by 10 bases and J by 0 bases, with 7 bases left in between. This CDR3 has 12 residues. The variable domain in full, with the rest retrieved from reference TRBV19 and TRBJ1-5, is DGGITQSPKYLFRKEGQNVTLSCEQNLNHDAMYWYRQDPGQGLRLIYYSQIVNDFQKGDIAEGYSVSREKKESFPLTVTSAQKNPTAFYLCATRDSNQPQHFGDGTRLSIL.

The chain joins TRBV25-1 to TRBJ2-2; 11 bases are shared with TRBD1. V was clipped by 2 bases and J by 6 bases; unmatched bases: 11. Germline V CDR1 and CDR2: MGHDK, SYGVNS. The CDR3 covers 18 residues. CDR3 DNA: TGTGCCAGCAGTGAAGCATCCGGGACAGGGGGTTTCGCCGGGGAGCTGTTTTTT. It translates to CASSEASGTGGFAGELFF.

The chain employs TRBV30 and TRBJ1-2, with no clear D. CDR1 GTSNPN and CDR2 SVGIG come from the germline V gene (reference sequence). This CDR3 region has 12 residues. The germline V and J ends were trimmed by 0 bases and 8 bases, with 10 bases remaining between them. CDR3 nucleotides: TGTGCCTGGAGTGTAGGAGGGATCGGCTACACCTTC. This encodes CAWSVGGIGYTF. The full variable domain, completed using reference TRBV30 and TRBJ1-2, is SQTIHQWPATLVQPVGSPLSLECTVEGTSNPNLYWYRQAAGRGLQLLFYSVGIGQISSEVPQNLSASRPQDRQFILSSKKLLLSDSGFYLCAWSVGGIGYTFGSGTRLTVV.

This clone has only a few counts. The rearrangement links TRBV5-1 to TRBJ1-6; a weak D match, TRBD1 (6 bases). The germline V gene has CDR1 SGHRS and CDR2 YFSETQ. The CDR3 runs to 16 residues. Trimming pared 4 bases from V and 5 bases from J, leaving 16 bases between. CDR3 sequence: CASSPGGGRDNSPLHF. As DNA, the CDR3 is TGCGCCAGCAGCCCGGGGGGGGGCCGCGATAATTCACCCCTCCACTTT.

This chain connects TRBV18 to TRBJ2-7; D is unclear. CDR1 and CDR2 from the germline V gene are KGHSH and LQKENI. CDR3 size: 14 residues. The germline V and J ends were trimmed by 5 bases and 1 base, with 12 bases remaining between them. The DNA of the CDR3 is TGTGCCAGCTCATCTACCGCCCTTTCCTACGAGCAGTACTTC. This translates into CASSSTALSYEQYF.

V usage is TRBV27 and J usage is TRBJ2-6; D is unclear. The germline gives CDR1 MNHEY, CDR2 SMNVEV (reference sequence). The ends were cut back, 7 bases at V and 4 bases at J, with 8 bases in the middle. This CDR3 is 13 amino acids long. Here the CDR3 reads CASKLSGANVLTF. In DNA, the CDR3 is TGTGCCAGCAAACTCTCCGGGGCCAACGTCCTGACTTTC.

This chain links TRBV6-5 with TRBJ2-7, with a possible D match to TRBD2 (5 bases). CDR1 and CDR2 from the germline V gene are MNHEY and SVGAGI. The CDR3 has 15 residues. V lost 0 bases to trimming and J lost 2 bases, with 11 bases between them. The DNA for the CDR3 is TGTGCCAGCAGTTACTCGATCTCCGGGGCCTACGAGCAGTACTTC. Amino acid sequence: CASSYSISGAYEQYF.

This sequence joins TRBV6-1 and TRBJ2-7; 9 nucleotides align to TRBD2. The V gene's germline CDR1 is MNHNS and CDR2 SASEGT. The CDR3 length is 15 residues. V shed 3 bases and J 3 bases; nucleotides not matched to a gene: 6. CDR3 DNA sequence: TGTGCCAGCAGTGAGAATGATAGCGGGAGCTACGAGCAGTACTTC. Encoded protein: CASSENDSGSYEQYF.

V and J are TRBV21-1 and TRBJ1-1; the tabulated D call, TRBD1, remains unverified against the DNA. TRBV21-1 is classified as a pseudogene. The CDR3 runs 17 residues. In nucleotides, the CDR3 is TGTGCCAGCAGCAGACTCCGGGACAGGGAATTTAACACTGAAGCTTTCTTT. Translated: CASSRLRDREFNTEAFF.

The chain couples TRBV29-1 to TRBJ1-3; 7 bases line up with TRBD1. Germline assignment: CDR1 SQVTM and CDR2 ANQGSEA. The CDR3 totals 14 residues. The V and J ends lost 5 bases and 7 bases, in that order; junction bases with no gene match: 11. The chain's CDR3 is CSVRLGGRGNTIYF. CDR3 coding DNA: TGCAGCGTTAGACTAGGGGGCCGGGGGAACACCATATATTTT.

The chain links TRBV5-1 to TRBJ2-7, with 9 bases fitting TRBD2. The CDR3 loop spans 15 amino acids. The germline gives CDR1 SGHRS, CDR2 YFSETQ. Trimming cost V 4 bases and J 0 bases; bases outside gene matches: 5. The CDR3 DNA sequence: TGCGCCAGCAGCGCGGGACTAGCAAGCTCCTACGAGCAGTACTTC. This translates into CASSAGLASSYEQYF.

Concerning this clone: One junction end disagrees with the germline gene, perhaps due to a read error. Other DNA sequences of this sample code for an identical CDR3. The chain links TRBV4-2 to TRBJ1-1, with a weak D call TRBD1 (6 bases). This CDR3 region has 14 residues. Per germline, CDR1 LGHNA and CDR2 YNFKEQ. CDR3 amino acids: CASSHTGSETEAFF. CDR3 DNA: TGTGCCAGCAGCCACACAGGGTCGGAGACTGAAGCCTTCTTT.

This chain connects TRBV14 to TRBJ2-3; D call uncertain. With 4 bases removed from V and 2 bases from J, the gap between germline ends came to 10 bases. The CDR3 consists of 14 residues. The germline V gene encodes CDR1 SGHDN and CDR2 FVKESK. DNA for the CDR3: TGTGCCAGCAGCCCCCGGCGGTACACAGATACGCAGTATTTT. Protein product: CASSPRRYTDTQYF.